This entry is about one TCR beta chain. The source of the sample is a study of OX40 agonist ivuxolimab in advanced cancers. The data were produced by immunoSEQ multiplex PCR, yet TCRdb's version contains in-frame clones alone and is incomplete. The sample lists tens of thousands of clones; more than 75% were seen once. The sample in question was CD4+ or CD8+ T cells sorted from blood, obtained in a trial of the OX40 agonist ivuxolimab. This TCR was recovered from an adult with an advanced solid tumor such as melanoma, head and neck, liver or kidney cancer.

The CDR3 here is CSVELDRGWGYTF. The CDR3 region has the DNA TGCAGCGTTGAATTGGACAGGGGATGGGGCTACACCTTC. The genes are TRBV29-1 and TRBJ1-2, with TRBD1 matching over 9 bases. The CDR3 runs to 13 residues. Germline V lookup: CDR1 SQVTM, CDR2 ANQGSEA. Trimming at V came to 2 bases and at J to 8 bases, leaving 6 bases not matched to a gene.